This T cell receptor (beta chain) was obtained from a study of cytomegalovirus exposure and HLA in healthy donors. Study-wide background: A prior study identified 117 million unique TCR beta sequences from 200 million or so T cells. In an early release, HLA-typed donors contributed some 80 million unique TCR sequences. Out of around 360 genotyped donors, about 80% belonged to the Caucasian-associated ancestry cluster. The study, taken as a whole, reports: Immune exposure was documented only through CMV serostatus.

The PCR contained 60 Vbeta and 13 Jbeta primers. The table came from immunoSEQ multiplex PCR; TCRdb's copy has only in-frame clones and leaves some out. The sample shows roughly 120,000 clones, around 81% of them seen only once. As regards this clone: The antigen is undetermined.

Germline CDR1 reads MDHEN; CDR2 reads SYDVKM. Trimming removed 2 bases from V and 5 bases from J; junction bases left unmatched: 8. CDR3 length: 15 residues. The sequencing sample was made of PBMCs. The chain recombines TRBV28 with TRBJ2-7, with 8 bases matching TRBD1. This clonotype was sampled from a woman between 25 and 40 years old in good health and CMV-seronegative. The CDR3 region has the DNA TGTGCCAGCAGTTTAACTGGACAGGGTATCAACGAGCAGTACTTC. Its translation: CASSLTGQGINEQYF.